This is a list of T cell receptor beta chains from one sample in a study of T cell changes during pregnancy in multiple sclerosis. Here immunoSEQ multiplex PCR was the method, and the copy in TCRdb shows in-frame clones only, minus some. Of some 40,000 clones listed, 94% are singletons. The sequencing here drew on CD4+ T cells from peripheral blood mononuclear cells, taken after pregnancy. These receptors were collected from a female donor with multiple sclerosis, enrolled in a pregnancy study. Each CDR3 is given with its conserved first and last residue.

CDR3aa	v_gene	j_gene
CASSQDAGVNTGELFF	TRBV14	TRBJ2-2
CASGLVAEQYF	TRBV12-5	TRBJ2-7
CASSERAGLGNTIYF	TRBV6-1	TRBJ1-3
CASSWGGRRDEQYF	TRBV7-2	TRBJ2-7
CAISESRGYGYTF	TRBV10-3	TRBJ1-2
CASSYSAGRGTDTQYF	TRBV6-6	TRBJ2-3
CASSVAAGALYEQYF	TRBV25-1	TRBJ2-7
CASTVTGNYGYTF	TRBV11-1	TRBJ1-2
CASSSPGTGHTEAFF	TRBV5-6	TRBJ1-1
CASYYGETQYF	TRBV6-5	TRBJ2-5
CASSLDRSKQYF	TRBV5-1	TRBJ2-7
CASSLVQASGNTIYF	TRBV7-9	TRBJ1-3
CASSQDLSLWSGGYEQYF	TRBV4-2	TRBJ2-7
CASSLDPQGTEAFF	TRBV5-4	TRBJ1-1
CASSYDIVEVNEKLFF	TRBV6-5	TRBJ1-4
CASSLDRSRVAFF	TRBV11-2	TRBJ1-1
CATSRDRVDQPQHF	TRBV15	TRBJ1-5
CASSLKGTERGGPQHF	TRBV13	TRBJ1-5
CAGRTGLSEKLFF	TRBV5-4	TRBJ1-4
CASSLAPRNYEQYF	TRBV7-8	TRBJ2-7
CASSQETGHSSVEQFF	TRBV4-2	TRBJ2-1
CAWSVFGGSNQPQHF	TRBV30	TRBJ1-5
CASSIGGTASNYGYTF	TRBV19	TRBJ1-2
CAWGRSWDRAQNKGYTF	TRBV30	TRBJ1-2
CASSPAERAYNEQFF	TRBV6-5	TRBJ2-1
CASSNLGGNGYTF	TRBV6-5	TRBJ1-2
CASSRAYSLTGGEQYF	TRBV7-6	TRBJ2-7
CASSLTAPNTEAFF	TRBV5-5	TRBJ1-1
CASTYGGTYYGYTF	TRBV6-1	TRBJ1-2
CASKHSGDTEAFF	TRBV19	TRBJ1-1
CASSDSGNSPLHF	TRBV6-4	TRBJ1-6
CASSPPRTGGFSPLHF	TRBV18	TRBJ1-6
CASSQWGDYGYTF	TRBV4-2	TRBJ1-2